The present T cell receptor beta chain was sequenced within a study of Graves' ophthalmopathy and Graves' hyperthyroidism (dated by TCRdb to the late 2010s). Describing the broader study: Peripheral blood was collected at initial diagnosis, prior to any treatment. TCR beta repertoire signatures were used to distinguish Graves' ophthalmopathy from Graves' hyperthyroidism and to predict progression to ophthalmopathy. In total, over 130 blood samples were TCR-sequenced: 43 ophthalmopathy, some 75 hyperthyroidism and about 17 hyperthyroidism-to-ophthalmopathy patients. To explore V-J signatures that separate ophthalmopathy from hyperthyroidism, a discovery set of about 98 patients was enrolled, consisting of about 41 with ophthalmopathy and fewer than 60 with stable hyperthyroidism. For independent validation, a separate cohort was made up of some 19 hyperthyroidism patients plus 17 patients who later progressed from hyperthyroidism to ophthalmopathy. In about six hyperthyroidism patients, the T-cell repertoire of thyroid tissue was compared with the T-cell repertoire of blood. After sampling, hyperthyroidism patients received methimazole starting at 30 mg daily, and ophthalmopathy patients received high-dose intravenous methylprednisolone.

TCR beta CDR3 regions were amplified from RNA transcripts for repertoire sequencing. A first-round RT-PCR used HTBI primers with the Qiagen OneStep RT-PCR kit, followed by a second-round multiplex PCR, size selection and purification. Libraries were sequenced paired-end with 100 bp reads on an Illumina HiSeq2000. Turning to the authors' computational methods: SOAPnuke was used for read processing, and reads with adapters, uncalled bases, a mean Phred below 15, or no exact constant-primer or identifier match were discarded. COPE v1.2.5 was used to merge the high-quality paired reads. Each unique nucleotide sequence was treated as a clonotype, and MiTCR v1.1 was used to align the clonotypes to the IMGT TRB V, D and J references. The analysis was limited to V-J combinations with a frequency above 0.0001, which together covered 99.2% of the repertoires. A TCR clonal expansion and chaos score per V-J combination was defined as the ratio of F50 clonal expansion to chaos observed in the TCRdist matrix. Welch's t-statistics and random forest were used to reduce the features to 10 to 15 V-J combinations, which were then used as input to a naive Bayes classifier. Thyroid-blood repertoire similarity was quantified with the Morisita-Horn index. Using fastp trimming at Q25 and MiXCR clonotype assembly, TCRdb reanalyzed the public sequencing data and kept in-frame beta chains. For every CDR3 protein sequence, its rows merge into one entry that carries the most common genes and DNA. What appears here as the V and J calls and clone size reflects TCRdb's work, not the paper's. Recorded for this sample are 740,000 or so distinct CDR3 sequences; 40% of them occurred a single time. The ten largest clones capture 44% of the sample.

The CDR3 goes from the cysteine to the phenylalanine over 14 residues. The sequence is cut down to CDR3 DNA, 42 bases in frame from base 1. The CDR1 and CDR2 encoded by the germline V gene are SGHTA and FQGTGA. General conclusions and limits of the study: In cross-validation, the 13-signature model distinguished ophthalmopathy from stable hyperthyroidism with 87.88% sensitivity and about 81% specificity, while in the test set the corresponding values were about 80% and 75%. Most expanded thyroid clonotypes with frequency above 0.001 were also detected in blood, suggesting blood repertoires may reflect the thyroid immune response. Sample size was not predetermined statistically, and investigators were not blinded to group allocation. In validation, the model predicted ophthalmopathy progression with more than 55% sensitivity and 72.22% specificity; roughly 12 predicted patients were CT-confirmed with GO in a median of 6.5 months.

Ophthalmopathy patients were characterized by moderately to severely active disease, a Clinical Activity Score of at least 3, a NOSPECS grade of at least 4, and a disease duration under 3 months. Patients with other autoimmune diseases, uncontrolled infections, pregnancy or lactation were excluded from the study. Clinical symptoms, serum thyroxine, TRAb, thyroid ultrasound and orbital computed tomography formed the basis of the diagnosis. Ficoll-Paque density gradient centrifugation was used to isolate PBMCs from about 10 ml of fresh peripheral blood. Total RNA was extracted with Trizol reagent and quality-checked on an Agilent 2100 Bioanalyzer. As for this clonotype: Its antigen is currently not known. This clone may be a read error of a much larger clone one base away.

Recombination connected TRBV7-3 to TRBJ1-4; no D segment can be confidently identified. The sample taken for sequencing was peripheral blood. The TCR was taken from an adult man with Graves' ophthalmopathy. The DNA sequence is given as TGTGCCGGCAGCCTAAGGGCAGAGGGAGAAAAACTGTTTTTT. This is translated as CAGSLRAEGEKLFF.